The 13 T cell receptor beta chains below come from one sample, sequenced in a study of cytomegalovirus exposure and HLA in healthy donors. The primer mix had 60 Vbeta and 13 Jbeta primers. Clones were sequenced by immunoSEQ multiplex PCR, and TCRdb holds only the in-frame ones, with some missing. The data show some 110,000 clones, 79% seen once. The sequenced material came from PBMCs. Every receptor here comes from a man aged 25 to 40 in good health and CMV-seropositive.

A few counts support this clone. The chain employs TRBV4-1 and TRBJ1-1; no clear D gene. The CDR3 has 16 amino acids. V was cut by 2 bases and J by 3 bases, with 16 bases left in between. The V gene's germline CDR1 is MGHRA and CDR2 YSYEKL. CDR3 amino acids: CASSQFAKPIHTEAFF. The CDR3 DNA reads as TGCGCCAGCAGCCAATTCGCGAAACCGATCCACACTGAAGCTTTCTTT.

This chain links TRBV4-2 with TRBJ2-5; 12 bases map to TRBD2. Germline CDR1 reads LGHNA; CDR2 reads YNFKEQ. J was trimmed by 6 bases and V by 0 bases; bases with no gene match: 8. The CDR3 is made up of 17 amino acids. The CDR3 DNA sequence: TGTGCCAGCAGCCAAGATTTACTAGCGGGGGGCGGTCAGACCCAGTACTTC. Its translation is CASSQDLLAGGGQTQYF.

The chain recombines TRBV6-6 with TRBJ2-1; 9 bases line up with TRBD2. Germline CDR1 is MNHNY and CDR2 is SVGAGI (reference sequence). This CDR3 contains 14 residues. V was pared by 4 bases and J by 8 bases, with 6 bases of the junction left unmatched. The CDR3 reads CASSSLAGRYEQFF. CDR3 sequence (DNA): TGTGCCAGCAGTTCTCTAGCGGGAAGGTATGAGCAGTTCTTC.

The chain recombines TRBV4-3 with TRBJ2-7; 8 positions match TRBD1. The CDR3 sequence is 13 residues long. V dropped 0 bases and J dropped 9; count of bases not matched to a gene: 4. Germline lookup yields CDR1 LGHNA and CDR2 YSLEER. DNA of the CDR3: TGCGCCAGCAGCCAAGATACAGGGGGTCGGCAGTACTTC. Translation: CASSQDTGGRQYF.

The CDR3 bases are TGTGCCAGCAGCCCGACAGTATCCAATCAGCCCCAGCATTTT. This codes for CASSPTVSNQPQHF. The chain employs TRBV2 and TRBJ1-5, with D perhaps TRBD1 (5 bases). Between the trimmed V and J ends, which lost 6 bases and 3 bases, there was a span of 12 bases. The CDR3 is made up of 14 amino acids. Germline lookup yields CDR1 SNHLY and CDR2 FYNNEI.

V and J are TRBV6-6 and TRBJ1-2; TRBD1 aligns across 8 bases. This CDR3 is 15 amino acids long. Germline V gene sequence: CDR1 MNHNY, CDR2 SVGAGI (reference sequence). V lost 1 base and J lost 2; bases outside the gene matches: 3. This CDR3 is CASSYLGQGNYGYTF. The CDR3 bases are TGTGCCAGCAGTTACTTAGGACAGGGCAACTATGGCTACACCTTC.

The rearrangement uses TRBV7-2 and TRBJ2-1; D might be TRBD1 (6 bases). The V end lost 6 bases, the J end lost 12 bases, and 12 bases lay between the germline ends. Germline CDR1 SGHTA, CDR2 FQGNSA. The CDR3 sequence is 11 residues long. CDR3 residues: CASRLGQRQFF. The CDR3 region has the DNA TGTGCCAGCAGGCTAGGACAGAGGCAGTTCTTC. Together with reference TRBV7-2 and TRBJ2-1, the CDR3 gives the full variable domain: GAGVSQSPSNKVTEKGKDVELRCDPISGHTALYWYRQSLGQGLEFLIYFQGNSAPDKSGLPSDRFSAERTGGSVSTLTIQRTQQEDSAVYLCASRLGQRQFFGPGTRLTVL.

This clone has a single count. An end of the junction does not agree with germline; a read error may underlie this. The chain links TRBV7-9 to TRBJ2-1; D ambiguous. From germline, CDR1 is SEHNR and CDR2 FQNEAQ (reference sequence). The CDR3 loop spans 13 amino acids. The CDR3 reads CSSSASSNNEQFF. The CDR3 region has the DNA TGTTCCAGCAGCGCCTCATCTAACAATGAGCAGTTCTTC.

The CDR3 loop reads CASSSGQGYSPLHF. The CDR3 nucleotides are TGTGCCAGCAGCTCAGGACAGGGCTACTCACCCCTCCACTTT. The chain recombines TRBV5-4 with TRBJ1-6; 8 positions match TRBD1. Germline loops: CDR1 SGHNT, CDR2 YYREEE (reference sequence). The CDR3 sequence is 14 residues long. The V and J ends lost 3 bases and 10 bases, in that order; junction bases with no gene match: 6. The entire variable domain, with the rest obtained from reference TRBV5-4 and TRBJ1-6, is as follows: ETGVTQSPTHLIKTRGQQVTLRCSSQSGHNTVSWYQQALGQGPQFIFQYYREEENGRGNFPPRFSGLQFPNYSSELNVNALELDDSALYLCASSSGQGYSPLHFGNGTRLTVT.

This clone was seen only a few times. The chain joins TRBV29-1 to TRBJ1-2; no reliable D call. Germline lookup yields CDR1 SQVTM and CDR2 ANQGSEA. Trimming left V 3 bases short and J 3 bases short, with 2 bases between. The CDR3 loop spans 10 amino acids. CDR3 nucleotide sequence: TGCAGCGTTGACTACTATGGCTACACCTTC. It is translated as CSVDYYGYTF.

V and J are TRBV5-1 and TRBJ2-5; tentatively, D is TRBD2 (5 bases). Germline assignment: CDR1 SGHRS and CDR2 YFSETQ. The CDR3 runs to 15 residues. The V end was cut by 0 bases, the J end by 2 bases, with 11 bases between. The CDR3 spells CASSLAGEGQETQYF. Here the CDR3 DNA reads TGCGCCAGCAGCTTGGCCGGAGAGGGTCAAGAGACCCAGTACTTC. Using reference TRBV5-1 and TRBJ2-5 for the parts outside the CDR3, the full variable domain is KAGVTQTPRYLIKTRGQQVTLSCSPISGHRSVSWYQQTPGQGLQFLFEYFSETQRNKGNFPGRFSGRQFSNSRSEMNVSTLELGDSALYLCASSLAGEGQETQYFGPGTRLLVL.

V gene TRBV7-6 combines with J gene TRBJ2-5; tentatively, D is TRBD1 (5 bases). The CDR3 has 13 amino acids. The V end lost 5 bases, the J end lost 3 bases, and 10 bases lay between the germline ends. Per the germline V gene, CDR1 is SGHVS and CDR2 is FNYEAQ. CDR3 nucleotide sequence: TGTGCCAGCAGCCACGCCAGGGAAGAGACCCAGTACTTC. Its translation: CASSHAREETQYF.

The chain employs TRBV5-4 and TRBJ1-1; D may be TRBD1 (6 bases). Trimming removed 0 bases at V and 5 bases at J, with 8 bases between. Germline-derived CDR1 and CDR2 are SGHNT and YYREEE (reference sequence). This CDR3 has 13 residues. This chain's CDR3 is CASSLVRGTEAFF. CDR3 nucleotide sequence: TGTGCCAGCAGCTTGGTTAGGGGGACTGAAGCTTTCTTT.